This entry lists 15 T cell receptor beta chains sequenced from one sample in a study of blood T cell repertoires in COVID-19. Assay: immunoSEQ multiplex PCR; the TCRdb copy retains only in-frame clones and omits some. In the table there are 150,000 to 200,000 clones, about 90% of which are singletons. Material: peripheral blood. The receptor set was obtained from a man under 40 with COVID-19, enrolled during active disease.

V gene TRBV19 combines with J gene TRBJ1-2; D perhaps matches TRBD1 (6 bases). Germline CDR1 reads LNHDA; CDR2 reads SQIVND (reference sequence). The V and J ends lost 6 bases and 4 bases respectively, with 15 bases between them. CDR3 length equals 14 residues. The CDR3 coding sequence is TGTGCCAGTAGCCCTAGAACAGGGTTCTATGGCTACACCTTC. Residues: CASSPRTGFYGYTF.

The rearrangement joins TRBV7-2 to TRBJ1-1; D is unresolved. The V gene's germline CDR1 is SGHTA and CDR2 FQGNSA. This CDR3 is 13 amino acids long. Deletions cut 3 bases from V and 6 bases from J, with 11 bases between. The CDR3 loop is CASSLRARPEAFF. CDR3 coding DNA: TGTGCCAGCAGCTTGAGGGCAAGGCCTGAAGCTTTCTTT.

The chain has TRBV30 and TRBJ2-5; 9 bases align to TRBD2. The V segment lost 0 bases and the J segment 5 bases; nucleotides outside the gene matches: 7. Per the germline V gene, CDR1 is GTSNPN and CDR2 is SVGIG (reference sequence). The CDR3 consists of 15 residues. CDR3 region: CAWSVRLAGWETQYF. In nucleotides, the CDR3 is TGTGCCTGGAGTGTACGGCTAGCGGGGTGGGAGACCCAGTACTTC.

This chain uses TRBV12-3 or TRBV12-4 with TRBJ2-7; D is possibly TRBD1 (5 bases). V lost 6 bases, J lost 4 bases, and 10 bases lay in between. The CDR3 has 12 amino acids. The CDR3 loop is CASSLGLYEQYF. The CDR3, as DNA: TGTGCCAGCAGCCTGGGGCTTTACGAGCAGTACTTC.

V is TRBV7-9 and J is TRBJ2-5, with D unresolved. The CDR3 sequence is 15 residues long. The V end was cut by 3 bases, the J end by 1 base, with 12 bases between. Germline values: CDR1 SEHNR, CDR2 FQNEAQ (reference sequence). The CDR3 DNA sequence: TGTGCCAGCAGCTTCCTATCGGGTCTCCAAGAGACCCAGTACTTC. The encoded protein is CASSFLSGLQETQYF.

The gene calls are TRBV29-1 and TRBJ1-2; 10 bases agree with TRBD1. V lost 6 bases, J lost 4 bases, and 2 bases stayed unmatched. Germline V gives CDR1 SQVTM, CDR2 ANQGSEA. This CDR3 is 12 amino acids long. This chain's CDR3 is CSVGQGVYGYTF. The CDR3 nucleotides read TGCAGCGTAGGACAGGGGGTCTATGGCTACACCTTC.

The rearrangement uses TRBV28 and TRBJ2-1, with no clear D. The V and J ends lost 3 bases and 3 bases respectively, with 3 bases between them. Germline loops: CDR1 MDHEN, CDR2 SYDVKM. This CDR3 region has 12 residues. This CDR3 is CASSFNYNEQFF. The CDR3 bases are TGTGCCAGCAGTTTCAACTACAATGAGCAGTTCTTC.

The CDR3, as DNA: TGTGCCAGCAGGGTCGGGGCTAGCGGCACAGATACGCAGTATTTT. Protein sequence: CASRVGASGTDTQYF. J is TRBJ2-3 and V is TRBV7-2; the D gene is possibly TRBD2 (6 bases). In germline, CDR1 is SGHTA, CDR2 FQGNSA. CDR3 size: 15 residues. V lost 6 bases and J lost 1, with 14 bases in between.

The gene calls are TRBV5-4 and TRBJ1-1; TRBD1 might be the D (6 bases). The CDR3 totals 13 residues. V was cut by 5 bases and J by 1 base, with 9 bases left in between. Germline V lookup: CDR1 SGHNT, CDR2 YYREEE (reference sequence). CDR3 sequence reads: CASRQDRNTEAFF. For the CDR3, the DNA is TGTGCCAGCAGACAGGACAGGAACACTGAAGCTTTCTTT.

This chain links TRBV6-5 with TRBJ2-7, with D possibly being TRBD1 (6 bases). Per the germline V gene, CDR1 is MNHEY and CDR2 is SVGAGI. The CDR3 has 14 residues. V lost 2 bases to trimming and J lost 2 bases, with 10 bases between them. The CDR3 is CASSYAPGAYEQYF. The DNA for the CDR3 is TGTGCCAGCAGTTACGCTCCAGGGGCCTACGAGCAGTACTTC.

This chain connects TRBV7-3 to TRBJ2-3; TRBD2 aligns across 8 bases. From germline, CDR1 is SGHTA and CDR2 FQGTGA. V shed 4 bases, J shed 4 bases, and the junction held 10 bases outside the gene matches. The CDR3 covers 16 residues. CDR3 sequence: CASSYPIGREADTQYF. For the CDR3, the DNA is TGTGCCAGCAGCTACCCTATCGGGAGGGAGGCAGATACGCAGTATTTT.

V and J are TRBV14 and TRBJ1-2; D perhaps matches TRBD1 (5 bases). CDR3 size: 13 residues. Germline V gives CDR1 SGHDN, CDR2 FVKESK. V lost 0 bases to trimming and J lost 10 bases, with 12 bases between them. CDR3 protein: CASSQDFGHSYTF. CDR3 coding DNA: TGTGCCAGCAGCCAAGATTTTGGACACTCCTACACCTTC.

This clone showed up just a few times. V gene TRBV6-1 combines with J gene TRBJ2-3, with D tentatively TRBD2 (5 bases). Trimming removed 3 bases at V and 0 bases at J, with 10 bases between. The CDR3 is 15 residues long. Germline V gene data show CDR1 as MNHNS and CDR2 as SASEGT. The CDR3 spells CASSDRTSSTDTQYF. In nucleotides, the CDR3 is TGTGCCAGCAGTGATCGGACTTCTAGCACAGATACGCAGTATTTT.

The rearrangement uses TRBV2 and TRBJ2-6; the match to TRBD1 covers 7 bases. Germline V gives CDR1 SNHLY, CDR2 FYNNEI. J was trimmed by 3 bases and V by 2 bases; bases with no gene match: 16. CDR3 size: 20 residues. The DNA of the CDR3 is TGTGCCAGCAGTGAAACGGTTCGAGGCAGGGGGAAAGATGGGGCCAACGTCCTGACTTTC. It translates to CASSETVRGRGKDGANVLTF. The entire variable domain, with the rest obtained from reference TRBV2 and TRBJ2-6, is as follows: EPEVTQTPSHQVTQMGQEVILRCVPISNHLYFYWYRQILGQKVEFLVSFYNNEISEKSEIFDDQFSVERPDGSNFTLKIRSTKLEDSAMYFCASSETVRGRGKDGANVLTFGAGSRLTVL.

The CDR3, as DNA: TGTGCCAGCAGCCCCCAATTTAAAACAGGGAATGAGCAGTTCTTC. Encoded protein: CASSPQFKTGNEQFF. The genes are TRBV7-8 and TRBJ2-1; tentative D call: TRBD1 (6 bases). In germline, CDR1 is SGHVS, CDR2 FQNEAQ. V gave up 5 bases and J gave up 7 bases, with 18 bases separating them. This CDR3 spans 15 amino acids.